This TCR beta chain was retrieved from a study of siplizumab effects on memory and regulatory T cells (dated by TCRdb to the late 2010s). The study in broad terms: The effect of the anti-CD2 antibody siplizumab on alloreactive T-cell subsets was examined in allogeneic mixed lymphocyte reactions constructed from human PBMCs. The paper's findings and limits, for the study overall: Because sequences at frequencies below about 10^-5 were poorly captured, only a minor fraction of alloreactive clones could be mapped back to unstimulated subsets. Unstimulated naive T cells appeared more diverse than memory T cells, and naive cells seemed to contribute substantially to the alloresponse. The suppressive function of proliferating Tregs from siplizumab cultures was not functionally confirmed. For roughly 75-97% of proliferating CD4+ or CD8+ clones, no naive or memory phenotype could be assigned. Among mappable alloreactive CD4+ clones, the Treg-derived fraction averaged approximately 69% with siplizumab versus about 27% in control reactions. Siplizumab significantly reduced the cumulative frequency of alloreactive sequences traceable to unstimulated CD4+ memory T cells.

The library was generated by the immunoSEQ multiplex PCR assay. The deep sequencing platform assayed 80,000 to 100,000 TCR templates per sample. Genomic DNA extracted from sorted T cells was the material used for TCRbeta CDR3 sequencing. As for the authors' bioinformatics: The R programming language was used for clonal analysis of the TCRbeta CDR3 data. Alloreactive CD4+ and CD8+ clones were identified by comparing unstimulated samples to CFSE-low samples taken after the reaction. Alloreactive CD4+ clones were assigned to regulatory or non-regulatory origin by matching sequences to sorted unstimulated Treg and non-Treg repertoires. TCRdb limited this immuneACCESS table to in-frame rearrangements with V and J called. A share of clones is missing; checked studies link under half to unresolved V genes, and the rest is unexplained. The V and J calls and the clone size are those of that table, but D and trimming were determined from the DNA. The sample includes around 100,000 clones, with roughly 92% observed a single time. The top ten clones comprise under 0.65% of the sample.

TCRbeta CDR3 sequencing was performed on sorted unstimulated T cells and on proliferating T cells recovered from mixed lymphocyte reactions. Fresh whole blood from 9 to 10 HLA-typed healthy donors served as the source for isolating PBMCs. To map where alloreactive clones came from, CD4+ regulatory T cells in the unstimulated state were FACS-sorted. As to this clone: This receptor's antigen is unknown. No quality values exist for individual bases; no much larger clone is one base distant.

The CDR3 contains 14 residues, cysteine and phenylalanine counted. The CDR3 DNA has 42 bases and is translated from base 1. The germline V gene gives CDR1 as KGHSH and CDR2 as LQKENI. V loses 5 bases of germline sequence and J loses 5 bases, and the interval between the two ends is 15 bases. This clonotype was obtained from a human donor in good health. Sample: Tregs sorted from blood. The receptor chain draws on TRBV18 and TRBJ1-2; the best D guess is TRBD1, with 5 bases matching. The nucleotide sequence reads as follows: TGTGCCAGCTCAGTTTCGGGGGACCCGTATGGCTACACCTTC. It specifies CASSVSGDPYGYTF.